Following are 21 T cell receptor beta chains from one sample sequenced in a study of early T cells in non-severe SARS-CoV-2 infection. TCRdb reanalysed the 5' RACE reads using MiXCR and keeps one entry per CDR3 protein. The sample shows roughly 63,000 distinct CDR3 sequences, roughly 13% of them seen only once. The specimen was whole blood. The receptors stem from an adult who was a healthcare worker with PCR-confirmed SARS-CoV-2 infection or an uninfected control (not recorded which).

In this sample, this clonotype turned up many times. V gene TRBV5-1 combines with J gene TRBJ2-4; 9 bases agree with TRBD1. This CDR3 is 16 amino acids long. With V trimmed by 3 bases and J by 2 bases, 6 bases remained unmatched. The germline CDR1 and CDR2 sequences are SGHRS and YFSETQ. The CDR3 DNA is TGCGCCAGCAGCTCCGACAGGGGGACTACCAAAAACATTCAGTACTTC. It yields the protein CASSSDRGTTKNIQYF.

At least ten counts were recorded for this clonotype. This rearrangement joins TRBV20-1 to TRBJ1-6; 10 bases align to TRBD1. From germline, CDR1 is DFQATT and CDR2 SNEGSKA (reference sequence). The CDR3 totals 16 residues. Trimming took 3 bases from V and 10 from J; bases not matched to a gene: 12. The CDR3 is CSASLPGQGRGSPLHF. CDR3 sequence (DNA): TGCAGTGCTAGCCTCCCGGGACAGGGGAGGGGATCACCCCTCCACTTT.

There are a few counts of this clonotype. V usage is TRBV7-2 and J usage is TRBJ2-7; D not certain. V was trimmed by 5 bases and J by 3 bases, leaving 11 bases between them. This CDR3 has 13 amino acids. In germline, CDR1 is SGHTA, CDR2 FQGNSA. The CDR3 region has the DNA TGTGCCAGCAGCCCCGGGTTAAACTACGAGCAGTACTTC. It is translated as CASSPGLNYEQYF.

This clonotype was counted a few times. V usage is TRBV14 and J usage is TRBJ2-2; D ambiguous. CDR3 size: 14 residues. The germline gives CDR1 SGHDN, CDR2 FVKESK. V shed 1 base and J shed 3 bases, with 6 bases lying between them. This CDR3 is CASSQVEYTGELFF. The CDR3 bases are TGTGCCAGCAGCCAAGTTGAGTACACCGGGGAGCTGTTTTTT.

The gene calls are TRBV5-1 and TRBJ2-3; D is undetermined. The V end lost 0 bases, the J end lost 6 bases, and 11 bases lay between the germline ends. Germline values: CDR1 SGHRS, CDR2 YFSETQ. The CDR3 extends over 14 amino acids. The CDR3 DNA is TGCGCCAGCAGCTTGGTTCTTAGGACGGATACGCAGTATTTT. It specifies CASSLVLRTDTQYF.

Many counts were recorded for this clonotype. V and J are TRBV12-3 or TRBV12-4 and TRBJ2-3; D ambiguous. Trimming shortened V by 8 bases and J by 6 bases, and 9 bases separated the two germline ends. This CDR3 contains 11 residues. In DNA form, the CDR3 reads TGTGCCAGCTCATACGGGGATACGCAGTATTTT. It encodes CASSYGDTQYF.

This clonotype has a handful of counts. V gene TRBV7-9 combines with J gene TRBJ2-7, with D unresolved. CDR1 is SEHNR, CDR2 FQNEAQ, per germline (reference sequence). CDR3 length: 13 amino acids. Trimming took off 2 bases at V and 4 bases at J, with 9 bases between the two ends. The CDR3 loop is CASSLSDLYEQYF. The CDR3 nucleotides read TGTGCCAGCAGCTTAAGTGATCTATACGAGCAGTACTTC.

This clonotype appeared a single time. The J gene is TRBJ1-1, the V gene TRBV3-1, with a tentative D call TRBD1 (5 bases). Trimming left V 0 bases short and J 8 bases short, with 13 bases between. This CDR3 comprises 14 residues. CDR1 is LGHDT, CDR2 YNNKEL, per germline (reference sequence). CDR3 sequence: CASSQDNLAGEAFF. The CDR3, as DNA: TGTGCCAGCAGCCAAGATAACTTGGCAGGGGAAGCTTTCTTT.

Only a few counts were recorded for this clonotype. V usage is TRBV4-1 and J usage is TRBJ1-2; D ambiguous. Trimming removed 0 bases at V and 0 bases at J, with 5 bases between. The CDR3 is 14 amino acids. CDR1 MGHRA and CDR2 YSYEKL come from the germline V gene. CDR3 sequence reads: CASSQEQTNYGYTF. CDR3 nucleotides: TGCGCCAGCAGCCAAGAGCAAACTAACTATGGCTACACCTTC.

The sample holds many counts of this clonotype. The gene calls are TRBV7-6 and TRBJ2-2; D is perhaps TRBD2 (6 bases). The CDR3 runs to 15 residues. V dropped 4 bases and J dropped 8 bases, with 17 bases sitting between them. Germline CDR1 SGHVS, CDR2 FNYEAQ. The CDR3 nucleotides read TGTGCCAGCAGCTGGGACCGGGACTCTATGGGGGAGCTGTTTTTT. It is translated as CASSWDRDSMGELFF.

This clonotype was found a few times. The chain's CDR3 is CASSRGSNQPQHF. The CDR3 nucleotides read TGTGCCAGCAGTCGAGGTAGCAATCAGCCCCAGCATTTT. The V and J genes are TRBV12-3 or TRBV12-4 and TRBJ1-5; no reliable D call. This CDR3 has 13 amino acids. Trimming left V 5 bases short and J 0 bases short, with 5 bases between.

The genes are TRBV6-6 and TRBJ1-4; D is perhaps TRBD1 (5 bases). The germline V gene has CDR1 MNHNY and CDR2 SVGAGI (reference sequence). The V and J ends lost 9 bases and 3 bases respectively, with 11 bases between them. This CDR3 is built from 13 residues. The CDR3 nucleotides read TGTGCCAGTTCCGGGGCGTCTAATGAAAAACTGTTTTTT. Translated: CASSGASNEKLFF.

This clonotype showed up many times. The chain joins TRBV30 to TRBJ2-7, with D hard to call. The germline V gene has CDR1 GTSNPN and CDR2 SVGIG (reference sequence). The germline V and J ends were trimmed by 0 bases and 2 bases, with 11 bases remaining between them. CDR3 size: 14 residues. The DNA for the CDR3 is TGTGCCTGGAGTGTACGAGGTCGACCCTACGAGCAGTACTTC. Its protein product is CAWSVRGRPYEQYF.

This clonotype was picked up many times. The chain joins TRBV9 to TRBJ1-4, with D hard to call. From germline, CDR1 is SGDLS and CDR2 YYNGEE. The V end was cut by 0 bases, the J end by 7 bases, with 13 bases between. CDR3 size: 15 residues. The CDR3: CASSVDMASAEKLFF. Written as DNA, the CDR3 is TGTGCCAGCAGCGTAGACATGGCTTCGGCTGAAAAACTGTTTTTT.

This clonotype was detected a few times. The chain joins TRBV6-1 to TRBJ1-1, with unresolved D. CDR1 and CDR2 (germline): MNHNS, SASEGT. The CDR3 loop spans 11 amino acids. V lost 7 bases and J lost 7, with 10 bases in between. The CDR3 region is CASTQRVEAFF. The CDR3 DNA reads TGTGCCAGCACCCAAAGGGTTGAAGCTTTCTTT.

This clonotype was seen many times. The chain couples TRBV5-1 to TRBJ2-6, with unresolved D. Germline CDR1 and CDR2: SGHRS and YFSETQ. Trimming shortened V by 0 bases and J by 0 bases, and 7 bases separated the two germline ends. The CDR3 has 16 residues. The CDR3 DNA reads TGCGCCAGCAGCTTGGCCGGTGGCTCTGGGGCCAACGTCCTGACTTTC. Protein sequence: CASSLAGGSGANVLTF.

Many counts were recorded for this clonotype. The V call is TRBV5-1, the J call TRBJ2-7; D is ambiguous. The CDR3 is 15 residues long. CDR1 and CDR2 from the germline V gene are SGHRS and YFSETQ. Trimming removed 0 bases at V and 0 bases at J, with 10 bases between. CDR3 amino acids: CASSLESGNSYEQYF. CDR3 DNA: TGCGCCAGCAGCTTGGAGAGTGGGAACTCCTACGAGCAGTACTTC.

The chain carries TRBV19 and TRBJ2-5, with a tentative D call TRBD1 (6 bases). Germline V gene lookup returns CDR1 LNHDA and CDR2 SQIVND (reference sequence). This CDR3 has 14 amino acids. Trimming removed 4 bases at V and 4 bases at J, with 13 bases between. CDR3: CASSTTGRGETQYF. CDR3 coding DNA: TGTGCCAGTAGTACGACAGGACGAGGAGAGACCCAGTACTTC.

This clonotype has at least ten counts. The CDR3 here is CASRRLASVHMNTEAFF. CDR3 sequence (DNA): TGTGCCAGCAGACGCCTGGCGAGCGTCCACATGAACACTGAAGCTTTCTTT. The rearrangement joins TRBV6-5 to TRBJ1-1, with no clear D. Trimming cost V 6 bases and J 0 bases, with 20 bases left between them. CDR1 is MNHEY, CDR2 SVGAGI, per germline. The CDR3 runs to 17 residues.

A note on this clonotype: One base away lies a much larger clone, so this may be a sequencing read error. The J gene is TRBJ2-7, the V gene TRBV15; 9 bases match TRBD1. The J segment lost 3 bases and the V segment lost 5 bases, leaving 14 bases of the junction unmatched. This CDR3 has 17 amino acids. Germline assignment: CDR1 LNHNV and CDR2 YYDKDF (reference sequence). CDR3 amino acids: CATSGALDRGRYYEQYF. CDR3 nucleotide sequence: TGTGCCACCAGCGGAGCACTGGACAGGGGAAGATACTACGAGCAGTACTTC.

Ten or more counts support this clonotype. J is TRBJ1-2 and V is TRBV6-5; 8 bases line up with TRBD1. The trim removed 5 bases at V and 8 bases at J, leaving 7 bases unmatched. CDR1 MNHEY and CDR2 SVGAGI come from the germline V gene. CDR3 length: 13 amino acids. The CDR3 DNA reads TGTGCCAGCAGTCCCGGGACAGGCGCCGGCTACACCTTC. This gives the protein CASSPGTGAGYTF.